The present TCR beta chain was sequenced within a study of T-cell reconstitution after alpha-beta-depleted transplantation in children. Regarding the study as a whole: By about two months after transplant, alpha-beta T cells reportedly arose from several hundred graft clones that had expanded. The origin of high day-60 TCRbeta diversity in some patients lay in surviving recipient T cells and thymic progenitors. Diversity and T-cell counts at one year after transplant derived mostly from new T cells.

The library targeted TCRbeta and was prepared with unique molecular identifiers. Via MiXCR, TCRdb re-called the PCR reads, giving one row per CDR3 protein. The sample records about 830,000 distinct CDR3 sequences, 16% being singletons. This clonotype was counted at least ten times. Its antigen remains unidentified. The specimen comprised PBMCs, mostly from graft donor cells, sampled 360 days after TCRalphabeta/CD19-depleted stem cell transplant. This TCR derives from a male patient younger than 18 who had a stem cell transplant for acute lymphoblastic leukemia, so the T cells may come from the graft donor.

The CDR3 spells CASSVDPRRATYNEQFF. The CDR3 DNA reads TGTGCCAGCAGCGTAGATCCCCGGAGGGCCACCTACAATGAGCAGTTCTTC. V usage is TRBV9 and J usage is TRBJ2-1; maybe TRBD2 (6 bases). Germline CDR1 reads SGDLS; CDR2 reads YYNGEE. This CDR3 spans 17 amino acids. V was pared by 0 bases and J by 2 bases, with 15 bases between.